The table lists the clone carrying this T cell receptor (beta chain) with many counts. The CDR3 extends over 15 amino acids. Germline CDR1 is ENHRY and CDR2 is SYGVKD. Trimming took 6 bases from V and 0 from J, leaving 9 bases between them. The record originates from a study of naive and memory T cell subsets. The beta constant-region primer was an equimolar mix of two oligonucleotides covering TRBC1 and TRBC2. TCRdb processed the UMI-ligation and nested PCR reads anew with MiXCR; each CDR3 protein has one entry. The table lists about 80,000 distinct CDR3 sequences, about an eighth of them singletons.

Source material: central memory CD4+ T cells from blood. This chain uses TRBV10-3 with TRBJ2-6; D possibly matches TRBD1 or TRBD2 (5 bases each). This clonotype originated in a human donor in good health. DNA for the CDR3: TGTGCCATCAGGGAGGACATCTCTGGGGCCAACGTCCTGACTTTC. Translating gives CAIREDISGANVLTF.